These T cell receptor beta chains were read from a single sample in a study of cytomegalovirus exposure and HLA in healthy donors. The table came from immunoSEQ multiplex PCR; TCRdb's copy has only in-frame clones and leaves some out. The sample includes more than 90,000 clones, approximately 77% seen only once; the top ten take roughly 8%. The sample was PBMCs. The receptors stem from a female donor in good health and CMV-seronegative. CDR3s include the opening cysteine and the closing phenylalanine or tryptophan. Fields, in order: clone size, D gene, J gene, V gene, CDR3 protein, CDR3 DNA. D genes are given only for firm matches. Size tells how often a clone was seen (once, few, many) or the class of an expanded clone, and some rows leave it out.

clone size: -; D gene: -; J gene: TRBJ2-2; V gene: TRBV6-5; CDR3 protein: CASSYSQGELFF; CDR3 DNA: TGTGCCAGCAGTTACTCGCAGGGGGAGCTGTTTTTT
clone size: -; D gene: -; J gene: TRBJ1-6; V gene: TRBV5-6; CDR3 protein: CASSLGGPNSPLHF; CDR3 DNA: TGTGCCAGCAGCTTGGGAGGGCCTAATTCACCCCTCCACTTT
clone size: few; D gene: TRBD1; J gene: TRBJ1-4; V gene: TRBV5-6; CDR3 protein: CASVQGDTNEKLFF; CDR3 DNA: TGTGCCAGCGTCCAGGGGGACACTAATGAAAAACTGTTTTTT
clone size: -; D gene: TRBD2; J gene: TRBJ2-7; V gene: TRBV9; CDR3 protein: CASSGGGAYEQYF; CDR3 DNA: TGTGCCAGCAGCGGCGGGGGGGCCTACGAGCAGTACTTC
clone size: -; D gene: -; J gene: TRBJ2-7; V gene: TRBV11-2; CDR3 protein: CASSLVPYEQYF; CDR3 DNA: TGTGCCAGCAGCTTAGTGCCTTACGAGCAGTACTTC
clone size: -; D gene: -; J gene: TRBJ2-1; V gene: TRBV5-4; CDR3 protein: CASSLGTHYNEQFF; CDR3 DNA: TGTGCCAGCAGCTTGGGGACTCACTACAATGAGCAGTTCTTC
clone size: once; D gene: TRBD2; J gene: TRBJ2-7; V gene: TRBV7-2; CDR3 protein: CASSSGRALRYEQYF; CDR3 DNA: TGTGCCAGCAGTAGCGGGAGGGCCCTCAGGTACGAGCAGTACTTC
clone size: -; D gene: TRBD2; J gene: TRBJ2-3; V gene: TRBV5-1; CDR3 protein: CASSLVALLAGADTQYF; CDR3 DNA: TGCGCCAGCAGCTTGGTGGCCCTTCTAGCGGGAGCAGATACGCAGTATTTT
clone size: few; D gene: TRBD1; J gene: TRBJ1-2; V gene: TRBV29-1; CDR3 protein: CSVVRDRGSDGYTF; CDR3 DNA: TGCAGCGTTGTCAGGGACAGGGGAAGTGATGGCTACACCTTC
clone size: -; D gene: TRBD1; J gene: TRBJ2-7; V gene: TRBV5-1; CDR3 protein: CASSLGGRQGAYEQYF; CDR3 DNA: TGCGCCAGCAGCTTGGGGGGAAGGCAGGGGGCTTATGAGCAGTACTTC
clone size: -; D gene: TRBD2; J gene: TRBJ2-1; V gene: TRBV6-5; CDR3 protein: CASSRASGRVGEQFF; CDR3 DNA: TGTGCCAGCTCCCGGGCTAGCGGGAGGGTCGGCGAGCAGTTCTTC
clone size: -; D gene: TRBD2; J gene: TRBJ2-5; V gene: TRBV28; CDR3 protein: CASQPGLETTKQYF; CDR3 DNA: TGTGCCAGCCAACCGGGACTAGAAACTACGAAGCAGTACTTC
clone size: few; D gene: -; J gene: TRBJ2-7; V gene: TRBV28; CDR3 protein: CASVGGVYEQYF; CDR3 DNA: TGTGCCAGCGTCGGGGGAGTTTACGAGCAGTACTTC
clone size: -; D gene: TRBD2; J gene: TRBJ2-1; V gene: TRBV30; CDR3 protein: CAWSVMASGIGQFF; CDR3 DNA: TGTGCCTGGAGTGTAATGGCTAGCGGGATTGGTCAGTTCTTC
clone size: -; D gene: -; J gene: TRBJ2-7; V gene: TRBV6-1; CDR3 protein: CASSEAGRYYEQYF; CDR3 DNA: TGTGCCAGCAGTGAAGCGGGGAGGTACTACGAGCAGTACTTC
clone size: -; D gene: TRBD1; J gene: TRBJ1-4; V gene: TRBV5-1; CDR3 protein: CASSLTGGLTNEKLFF; CDR3 DNA: TGCGCCAGCAGCTTGACAGGGGGACTAACTAATGAAAAACTGTTTTTT
clone size: -; D gene: -; J gene: TRBJ2-4; V gene: TRBV5-1; CDR3 protein: CASSLIYRAAKNIQYF; CDR3 DNA: TGCGCCAGCAGCTTGATTTACAGGGCAGCCAAAAACATTCAGTACTTC
clone size: -; D gene: -; J gene: TRBJ2-7; V gene: TRBV5-1; CDR3 protein: CASSLAGAGYEQYF; CDR3 DNA: TGCGCCAGCAGCTTGGCTGGGGCCGGCTACGAGCAGTACTTC
clone size: -; D gene: -; J gene: TRBJ2-1; V gene: TRBV6-5; CDR3 protein: CASREPHGGYEQFF; CDR3 DNA: TGTGCCAGCAGAGAGCCGCACGGCGGGTATGAGCAGTTCTTC
clone size: -; D gene: -; J gene: TRBJ2-1; V gene: TRBV9; CDR3 protein: CASSVGAGPPNEQFF; CDR3 DNA: TGTGCCAGCAGCGTAGGGGCGGGCCCACCCAATGAGCAGTTCTTC
clone size: few; D gene: TRBD1; J gene: TRBJ1-4; V gene: TRBV2; CDR3 protein: CASSYDQQGANEKLFF; CDR3 DNA: TGTGCCAGCAGTTACGACCAGCAGGGGGCGAATGAAAAACTGTTTTTT
clone size: once; D gene: -; J gene: TRBJ1-2; V gene: TRBV7-8; CDR3 protein: CASSLVKGQGKAGYTF; CDR3 DNA: TGTGCCAGCAGCTTAGTTAAGGGTCAGGGGAAGGCGGGTTACACCTTC
clone size: -; D gene: TRBD1; J gene: TRBJ1-3; V gene: TRBV11-1; CDR3 protein: CASPDRSFSGNTIYF; CDR3 DNA: TGTGCCAGCCCGGACAGGAGTTTCTCTGGAAACACCATATATTTT
clone size: -; D gene: -; J gene: TRBJ1-6; V gene: TRBV7-9; CDR3 protein: CASSRTEGNSPLHF; CDR3 DNA: TGTGCCAGCAGCCGGACTGAGGGTAATTCACCCCTCCACTTT
clone size: -; D gene: -; J gene: TRBJ1-1; V gene: TRBV7-9; CDR3 protein: CSSIETWSRGTEAFF; CDR3 DNA: TGTTCCAGCATCGAGACCTGGTCTAGGGGCACTGAAGCTTTCTTT
clone size: -; D gene: TRBD1; J gene: TRBJ1-1; V gene: TRBV19; CDR3 protein: CASSPTGRTEAFF; CDR3 DNA: TGTGCCAGTAGCCCGACAGGGAGAACTGAAGCTTTCTTT
clone size: -; D gene: TRBD1; J gene: TRBJ1-6; V gene: TRBV6-5; CDR3 protein: CAADRGNNSPLHF; CDR3 DNA: TGTGCCGCCGACAGGGGGAATAATTCACCCCTCCACTTT
clone size: -; D gene: TRBD2; J gene: TRBJ2-3; V gene: TRBV25-1; CDR3 protein: CASSFAGGRADTQYF; CDR3 DNA: TGTGCCAGCAGTTTCGCGGGAGGGCGGGCAGATACGCAGTATTTT
clone size: -; D gene: -; J gene: TRBJ1-2; V gene: TRBV27; CDR3 protein: CASSAVGPGFTYGYTF; CDR3 DNA: TGTGCCAGCAGTGCGGTCGGGCCAGGGTTTACTTATGGCTACACCTTC
clone size: -; D gene: TRBD1; J gene: TRBJ1-2; V gene: TRBV9; CDR3 protein: CASSAGWGQRYGYTF; CDR3 DNA: TGTGCCAGCAGCGCAGGTTGGGGACAGCGTTATGGCTACACCTTC
clone size: -; D gene: -; J gene: TRBJ1-1; V gene: TRBV6-5; CDR3 protein: CASSYYGDTEAFF; CDR3 DNA: TGTGCCAGCAGTTATTACGGGGACACTGAAGCTTTCTTT
clone size: -; D gene: -; J gene: TRBJ1-1; V gene: TRBV11-2; CDR3 protein: CASSFQGWTEAFF; CDR3 DNA: TGTGCCAGCAGCTTCCAGGGATGGACTGAAGCTTTCTTT
clone size: few; D gene: TRBD1; J gene: TRBJ2-7; V gene: TRBV5-6; CDR3 protein: CASSSLPGQRLYEQYF; CDR3 DNA: TGTGCCAGCAGCTCATTACCGGGACAGAGACTCTACGAGCAGTACTTC
clone size: -; D gene: -; J gene: TRBJ2-1; V gene: TRBV5-6; CDR3 protein: CASSLAVDNEQFF; CDR3 DNA: TGTGCCAGCAGCTTGGCGGTTGACAATGAGCAGTTCTTC
clone size: -; D gene: TRBD2; J gene: TRBJ2-3; V gene: TRBV27; CDR3 protein: CASSFDVGGADTQYF; CDR3 DNA: TGTGCCAGCAGTTTCGACGTGGGAGGGGCAGATACGCAGTATTTT
clone size: -; D gene: -; J gene: TRBJ1-1; V gene: TRBV28; CDR3 protein: CASSLIRTGRGNTEAFF; CDR3 DNA: TGTGCCAGCAGTTTAATTCGTACAGGTAGGGGGAACACTGAAGCTTTCTTT
clone size: -; D gene: TRBD1; J gene: TRBJ2-3; V gene: TRBV9; CDR3 protein: CASSVAAGGASDTQYF; CDR3 DNA: TGTGCCAGCAGCGTAGCGGCAGGGGGCGCCTCAGATACGCAGTATTTT
clone size: -; D gene: -; J gene: TRBJ1-5; V gene: TRBV11-2; CDR3 protein: CASSLEGGFSNQPQHF; CDR3 DNA: TGTGCCAGCAGCTTAGAGGGGGGATTTAGCAATCAGCCCCAGCATTTT
clone size: -; D gene: -; J gene: TRBJ2-1; V gene: TRBV5-1; CDR3 protein: CASSLEPGYSLNEQFF; CDR3 DNA: TGCGCCAGCAGCTTGGAGCCAGGGTATTCCCTAAATGAGCAGTTCTTC
clone size: few; D gene: -; J gene: TRBJ2-5; V gene: TRBV6-1; CDR3 protein: CASSEWGEEETQYF; CDR3 DNA: TGTGCCAGCAGTGAATGGGGGGAGGAAGAGACCCAGTACTTC
clone size: -; D gene: TRBD1; J gene: TRBJ2-1; V gene: TRBV9; CDR3 protein: CASSGSRDRGGNEQFF; CDR3 DNA: TGTGCCAGCAGCGGCTCCCGGGACAGGGGGGGGAATGAGCAGTTCTTC
clone size: few; D gene: TRBD1; J gene: TRBJ1-4; V gene: TRBV19; CDR3 protein: CASTGYRGAVEEKLFF; CDR3 DNA: TGTGCCAGTACTGGTTACAGGGGAGCAGTAGAAGAAAAACTGTTTTTT
clone size: -; D gene: -; J gene: TRBJ1-5; V gene: TRBV6-6; CDR3 protein: CASDQSAGGQPQHF; CDR3 DNA: TGTGCCAGCGATCAGTCGGCGGGAGGACAGCCCCAGCATTTT
clone size: -; D gene: -; J gene: TRBJ2-1; V gene: TRBV30; CDR3 protein: CAWSVREGDEQFF; CDR3 DNA: TGTGCCTGGAGTGTGAGGGAAGGCGATGAGCAGTTCTTC
clone size: few; D gene: TRBD2; J gene: TRBJ2-2; V gene: TRBV27; CDR3 protein: CASSLSGITGELFF; CDR3 DNA: TGTGCCAGCAGTCTTAGCGGGATCACCGGGGAGCTGTTTTTT
clone size: few; D gene: -; J gene: TRBJ1-5; V gene: TRBV28; CDR3 protein: CASSAPHRNQPQHF; CDR3 DNA: TGTGCCAGCAGCGCTCCCCACAGGAATCAGCCCCAGCATTTT
clone size: -; D gene: -; J gene: TRBJ1-2; V gene: TRBV2; CDR3 protein: CASSEYGDTGYTF; CDR3 DNA: TGTGCCAGCAGTGAGTATGGGGACACAGGCTACACCTTC
clone size: -; D gene: -; J gene: TRBJ2-7; V gene: TRBV1; CDR3 protein: CTSSQEERGAYEQYF; CDR3 DNA: TGCACCAGCAGCCAAGAAGAACGGGGGGCCTACGAGCAGTACTTC
clone size: once; D gene: TRBD1; J gene: TRBJ1-2; V gene: TRBV7-2; CDR3 protein: CASSLSGTGYGYTF; CDR3 DNA: TGTGCCAGCAGCTTATCCGGGACAGGATATGGCTACACCTTC
clone size: -; D gene: -; J gene: TRBJ2-1; V gene: TRBV7-9; CDR3 protein: CASSLRGGSGNEQFF; CDR3 DNA: TGTGCCAGCAGCTTAAGAGGGGGTTCGGGCAATGAGCAGTTCTTC
clone size: -; D gene: -; J gene: TRBJ1-2; V gene: TRBV6-1; CDR3 protein: CASSGQVGSNYGYTF; CDR3 DNA: TGTGCCAGCAGTGGACAGGTTGGGTCTAACTATGGCTACACCTTC
clone size: -; D gene: TRBD1; J gene: TRBJ1-4; V gene: TRBV5-1; CDR3 protein: CASSFQGDGPRGLFF; CDR3 DNA: TGCGCCAGCAGCTTTCAGGGGGATGGCCCACGGGGACTGTTTTTT
clone size: many; D gene: -; J gene: TRBJ2-3; V gene: TRBV6-4; CDR3 protein: CASSPRGGTDTQYF; CDR3 DNA: TGTGCCAGCAGCCCCAGGGGCGGCACAGATACGCAGTATTTT
clone size: -; D gene: TRBD1; J gene: TRBJ1-2; V gene: TRBV6-4; CDR3 protein: CASSEGQGGGYTF; CDR3 DNA: TGTGCCAGCAGCGAAGGACAGGGAGGCGGCTACACCTTC